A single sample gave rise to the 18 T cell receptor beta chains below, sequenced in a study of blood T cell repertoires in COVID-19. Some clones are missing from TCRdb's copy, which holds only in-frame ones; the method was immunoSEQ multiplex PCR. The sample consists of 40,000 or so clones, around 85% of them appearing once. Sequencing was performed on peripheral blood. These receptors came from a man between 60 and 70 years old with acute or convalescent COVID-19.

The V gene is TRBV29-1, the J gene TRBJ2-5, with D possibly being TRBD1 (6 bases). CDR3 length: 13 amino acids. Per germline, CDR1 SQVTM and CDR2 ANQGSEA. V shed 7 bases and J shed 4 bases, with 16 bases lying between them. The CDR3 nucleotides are TGCAGCGCCGATTCCCTAGGGGGAGAGACCCAGTACTTC. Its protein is CSADSLGGETQYF.

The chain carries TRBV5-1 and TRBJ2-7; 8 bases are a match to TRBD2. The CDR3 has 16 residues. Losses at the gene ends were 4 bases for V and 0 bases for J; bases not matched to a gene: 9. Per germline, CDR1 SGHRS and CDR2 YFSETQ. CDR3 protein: CASSLLLAAVSYEQYF. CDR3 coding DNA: TGCGCCAGCAGCCTCCTACTAGCGGCGGTCTCCTACGAGCAGTACTTC.

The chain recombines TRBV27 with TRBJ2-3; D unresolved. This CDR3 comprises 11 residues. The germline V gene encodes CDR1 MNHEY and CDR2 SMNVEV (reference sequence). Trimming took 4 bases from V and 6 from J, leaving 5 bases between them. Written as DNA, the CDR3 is TGTGCCAGCAGTTGGGCTGATACGCAGTATTTT. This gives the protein CASSWADTQYF.

The CDR3 loop reads CASSPPGGGRADEQFF. DNA of the CDR3: TGCGCCAGCAGCCCCCCCGGGGGCGGGAGGGCCGATGAGCAGTTCTTC. The chain uses TRBV5-1 and TRBJ2-1, with 9 positions matching TRBD2. J gave up 8 bases and V 4 bases, and 13 bases lay outside the gene matches. This CDR3 is built from 16 residues. The germline V gene encodes CDR1 SGHRS and CDR2 YFSETQ.

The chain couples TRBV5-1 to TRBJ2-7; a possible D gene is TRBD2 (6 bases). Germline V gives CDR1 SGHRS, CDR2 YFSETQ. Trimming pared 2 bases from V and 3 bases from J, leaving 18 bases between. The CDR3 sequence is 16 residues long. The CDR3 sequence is CASSFWGGLEVYEQYF. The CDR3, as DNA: TGCGCCAGCAGCTTCTGGGGAGGCTTAGAGGTCTACGAGCAGTACTTC.

CDR3 DNA: TGTGCCAGCAGTTTCCAGGACAGGGGGGATTCACCCCTCCACTTT. As protein: CASSFQDRGDSPLHF. V usage is TRBV6-2 or TRBV6-3 and J usage is TRBJ1-6; 10 bases are a match to TRBD1. The CDR3 sequence is 15 residues long. After removal of 4 bases from V and 8 bases from J, the junction contained 5 bases not matched to a gene. CDR1 is MNHEY and CDR2 is SVGEGT in the germline V gene.

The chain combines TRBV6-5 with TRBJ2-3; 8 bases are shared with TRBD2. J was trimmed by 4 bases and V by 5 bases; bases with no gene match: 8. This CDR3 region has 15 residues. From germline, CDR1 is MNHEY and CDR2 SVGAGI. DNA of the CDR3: TGTGCCAGCAGTCCAAGGGGACTAGGCGCAGATACGCAGTATTTT. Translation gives CASSPRGLGADTQYF.

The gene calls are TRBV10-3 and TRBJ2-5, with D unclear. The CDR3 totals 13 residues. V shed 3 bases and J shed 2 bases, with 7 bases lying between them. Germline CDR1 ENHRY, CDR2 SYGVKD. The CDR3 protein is CAISERGQETQYF. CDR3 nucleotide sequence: TGTGCCATCAGTGAAAGAGGTCAAGAGACCCAGTACTTC.

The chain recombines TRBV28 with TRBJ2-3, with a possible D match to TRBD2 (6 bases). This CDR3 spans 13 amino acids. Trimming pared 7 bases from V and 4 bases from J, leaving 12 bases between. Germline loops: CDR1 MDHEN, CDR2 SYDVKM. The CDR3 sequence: CASNRPGADTQYF. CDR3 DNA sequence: TGTGCCAGCAACCGACCGGGAGCAGATACGCAGTATTTT.

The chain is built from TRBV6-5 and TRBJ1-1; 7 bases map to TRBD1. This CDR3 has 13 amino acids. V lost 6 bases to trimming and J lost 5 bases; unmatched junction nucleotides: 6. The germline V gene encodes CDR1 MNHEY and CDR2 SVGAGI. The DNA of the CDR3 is TGTGCCAGCAGACGGGGACAGCTGACTGAAGCTTTCTTT. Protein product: CASRRGQLTEAFF.

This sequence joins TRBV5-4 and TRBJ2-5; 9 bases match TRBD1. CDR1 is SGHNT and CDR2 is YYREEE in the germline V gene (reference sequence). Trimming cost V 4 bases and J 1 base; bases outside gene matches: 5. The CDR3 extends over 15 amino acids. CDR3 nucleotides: TGTGCCAGCAGCGCCACGGGACAGGGCCAAGAGACCCAGTACTTC. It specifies CASSATGQGQETQYF.

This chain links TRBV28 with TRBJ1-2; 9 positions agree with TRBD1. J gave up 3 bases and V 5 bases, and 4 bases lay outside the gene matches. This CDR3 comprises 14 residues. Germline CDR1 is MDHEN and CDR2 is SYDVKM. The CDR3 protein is CASSTTGGDYGYTF. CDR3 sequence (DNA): TGTGCCAGCAGTACCACAGGGGGCGACTATGGCTACACCTTC.

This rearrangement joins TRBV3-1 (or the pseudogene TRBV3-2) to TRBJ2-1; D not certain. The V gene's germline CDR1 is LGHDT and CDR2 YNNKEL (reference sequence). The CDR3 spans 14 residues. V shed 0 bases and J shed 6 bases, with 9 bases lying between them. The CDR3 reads CASSQEIFPNEQFF. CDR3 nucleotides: TGTGCCAGCAGCCAAGAAATCTTCCCCAATGAGCAGTTCTTC.

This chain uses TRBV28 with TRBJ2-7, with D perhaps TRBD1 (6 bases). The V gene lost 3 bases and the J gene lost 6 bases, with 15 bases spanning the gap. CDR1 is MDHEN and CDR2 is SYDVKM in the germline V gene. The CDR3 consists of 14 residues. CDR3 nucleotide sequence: TGTGCCAGCAGTTTGATTAACAGGGTCGGCGAGCAGTACTTC. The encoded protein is CASSLINRVGEQYF.

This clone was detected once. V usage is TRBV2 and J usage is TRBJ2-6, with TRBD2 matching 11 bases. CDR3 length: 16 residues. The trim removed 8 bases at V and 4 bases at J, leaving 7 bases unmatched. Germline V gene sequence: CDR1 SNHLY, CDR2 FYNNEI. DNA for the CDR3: TGTGCCAGCGGGGTAGCGGGAGGGAGAGGGGCCAACGTCCTGACTTTC. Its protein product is CASGVAGGRGANVLTF. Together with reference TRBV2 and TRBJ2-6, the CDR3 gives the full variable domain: EPEVTQTPSHQVTQMGQEVILRCVPISNHLYFYWYRQILGQKVEFLVSFYNNEISEKSEIFDDQFSVERPDGSNFTLKIRSTKLEDSAMYFCASGVAGGRGANVLTFGAGSRLTVL.

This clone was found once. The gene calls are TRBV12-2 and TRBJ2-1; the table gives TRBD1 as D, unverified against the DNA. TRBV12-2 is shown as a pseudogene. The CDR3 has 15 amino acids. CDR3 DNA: TGTGCAAGTCGCCGCCTGAGGACAAATTACAATGAGCAGTTCTTC. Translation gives CASRRLRTNYNEQFF.

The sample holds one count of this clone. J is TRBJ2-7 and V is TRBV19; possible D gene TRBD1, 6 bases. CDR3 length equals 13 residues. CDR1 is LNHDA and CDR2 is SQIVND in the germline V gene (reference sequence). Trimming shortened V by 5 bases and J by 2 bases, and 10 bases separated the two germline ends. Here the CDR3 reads CASSPGAAYEQYF. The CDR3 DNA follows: TGTGCCAGTAGTCCAGGGGCGGCCTACGAGCAGTACTTC. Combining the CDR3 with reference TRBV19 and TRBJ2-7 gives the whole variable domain DGGITQSPKYLFRKEGQNVTLSCEQNLNHDAMYWYRQDPGQGLRLIYYSQIVNDFQKGDIAEGYSVSREKKESFPLTVTSAQKNPTAFYLCASSPGAAYEQYFGPGTRLTVT.

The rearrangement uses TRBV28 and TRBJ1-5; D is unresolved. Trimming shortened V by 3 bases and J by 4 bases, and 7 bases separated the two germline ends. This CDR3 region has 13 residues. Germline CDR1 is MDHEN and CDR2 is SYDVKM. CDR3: CASSFSGNQPQHF. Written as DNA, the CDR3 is TGTGCCAGCAGTTTCTCGGGGAATCAGCCCCAGCATTTT.